The 5 T cell receptor beta chains listed next were all sequenced from one sample in a study of OX40 agonist ivuxolimab in advanced cancers. The protocol was immunoSEQ multiplex PCR, while the TCRdb copy is restricted to in-frame clones and leaves out a portion. The sample consists of more than 100,000 clones, just over 90% of them appearing once. Sequenced material: CD4+ or CD8+ T cells sorted from blood, taken in a trial of the OX40 agonist ivuxolimab. The receptors were sampled from an adult with an advanced solid tumor such as melanoma, head and neck, liver or kidney cancer.

The genes are TRBV6-1 and TRBJ1-2, with D perhaps TRBD1 (6 bases). The length of the CDR3 is 14 residues. In germline, CDR1 is MNHNS, CDR2 SASEGT. The V gene lost 6 bases and the J gene lost 2 bases, with 13 bases spanning the gap. The CDR3 region has the DNA TGTGCCAGCAGACAACAGGGAGCCAACTATGGCTACACCTTC. Translated: CASRQQGANYGYTF.

The V gene is TRBV28, the J gene TRBJ2-1; weak D call: TRBD2 (6 bases). V gave up 3 bases and J gave up 4 bases, with 7 bases separating them. The CDR3 has 13 residues. Germline loops: CDR1 MDHEN, CDR2 SYDVKM. CDR3 in DNA: TGTGCCAGCAGTTTCGGGAGATACAATGAGCAGTTCTTC. The encoded protein is CASSFGRYNEQFF.

The chain links TRBV29-1 to TRBJ1-5; D unresolved. The length of the CDR3 is 14 residues. From germline, CDR1 is SQVTM and CDR2 ANQGSEA. V shed 6 bases and J shed 0 bases, with 12 bases lying between them. The CDR3 DNA sequence: TGCAGCGTCCAGGTCCAAAATAGCAATCAGCCCCAGCATTTT. Translated: CSVQVQNSNQPQHF.

Concerning this clone itself: This CDR3 is also generated by other DNA sequences in the sample. The chain employs TRBV6-5 and TRBJ1-2; D not certain. V was cut by 5 bases and J by 2 bases, with 6 bases left in between. Germline V lookup: CDR1 MNHEY, CDR2 SVGAGI. The CDR3 runs to 12 residues. CDR3 in amino acids: CASSPGNYGYTF. CDR3 in DNA: TGTGCCAGCAGTCCGGGGAACTATGGCTACACCTTC.

The chain has TRBV18 and TRBJ2-1; 14 bases align to TRBD2. The V segment lost 4 bases and the J segment 4 bases; nucleotides outside the gene matches: 12. The CDR3 contains 19 residues. CDR1 is KGHSH and CDR2 is LQKENI in the germline V gene. In DNA, the CDR3 is TGTGCCAGCTCACGAGGCCCGGGACTAGCGGGAGATAGGTACAATGAGCAGTTCTTC. Translation: CASSRGPGLAGDRYNEQFF.